The 5 T cell receptor beta chains below were found in one sample sequenced in a study of blood T cell repertoires in COVID-19. The protocol was immunoSEQ multiplex PCR, while the TCRdb copy is restricted to in-frame clones and leaves out a portion. Of some 200,000 clones in the sample, around 87% were seen once. The sample comprised PBMCs or T cells enriched from blood (not recorded which). These receptor sequences come from a young man in a cohort exposed to, infected with or recovered from COVID-19 (not recorded which).

This sequence joins TRBV28 and TRBJ2-7, with 11 bases that match TRBD2. V trimming: 4 bases; J trimming: 4 bases; junction bases outside the gene matches: 6. In germline, CDR1 is MDHEN, CDR2 SYDVKM. This CDR3 region has 15 residues. The chain's CDR3 is CASSSGTSGEYEQYF. The CDR3 region has the DNA TGTGCCAGCAGTTCGGGGACTAGCGGAGAGTACGAGCAGTACTTC.

The rearrangement uses TRBV4-3 and TRBJ2-5; D is unresolved. CDR3 length: 14 amino acids. V gave up 0 bases and J gave up 5 bases, with 10 bases separating them. Germline CDR1 is LGHNA and CDR2 is YSLEER. CDR3 amino acids: CASSQDARYETQYF. The CDR3 coding sequence is TGCGCCAGCAGCCAAGATGCTAGATACGAGACCCAGTACTTC.

This rearrangement joins TRBV6-4 to TRBJ2-2, with 8 bases fitting TRBD2. This CDR3 contains 17 residues. The germline CDR1 and CDR2 sequences are MRHNA and SNTAGT. The junction had 7 bases not matched to a gene; V was cut back by 3 bases and J by 1 base. The CDR3 sequence is CASSERGLAGNTGELFF. Here the CDR3 DNA reads TGTGCCAGCAGTGAAAGAGGTCTAGCGGGGAACACCGGGGAGCTGTTTTTT.

This chain links TRBV18 with TRBJ2-4; tentative D call: TRBD1 (6 bases). The CDR3 sequence is 17 residues long. The V end lost 0 bases, the J end lost 0 bases, and 12 bases lay between the germline ends. The germline CDR1 and CDR2 sequences are KGHSH and LQKENI. CDR3 loop: CASSPPDSLLAKNIQYF. The CDR3 nucleotides are TGTGCCAGCTCACCACCGGACAGCCTACTAGCCAAAAACATTCAGTACTTC.

V and J are TRBV19 and TRBJ2-4; unclear D gene. The length of the CDR3 is 13 residues. Trimming took off 3 bases at V and 3 bases at J, with 6 bases between the two ends. Germline lookup yields CDR1 LNHDA and CDR2 SQIVND (reference sequence). The CDR3 protein is CASSIIVKNIQYF. CDR3 DNA: TGTGCCAGTAGTATTATCGTCAAAAACATTCAGTACTTC.